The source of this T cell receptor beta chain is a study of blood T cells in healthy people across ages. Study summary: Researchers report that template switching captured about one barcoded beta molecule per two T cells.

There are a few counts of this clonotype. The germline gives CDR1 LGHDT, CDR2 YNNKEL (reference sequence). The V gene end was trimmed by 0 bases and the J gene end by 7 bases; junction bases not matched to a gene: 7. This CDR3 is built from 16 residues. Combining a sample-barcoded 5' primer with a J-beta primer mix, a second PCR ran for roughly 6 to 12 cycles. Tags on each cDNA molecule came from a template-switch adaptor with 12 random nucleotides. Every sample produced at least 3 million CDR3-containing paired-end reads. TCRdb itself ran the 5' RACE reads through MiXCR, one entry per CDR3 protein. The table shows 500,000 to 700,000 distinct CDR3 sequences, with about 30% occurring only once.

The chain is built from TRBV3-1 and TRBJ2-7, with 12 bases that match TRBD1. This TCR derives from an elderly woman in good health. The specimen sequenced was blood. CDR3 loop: CASSQDPGQGAREQYF. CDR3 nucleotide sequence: TGTGCCAGCAGCCAAGATCCGGGACAGGGGGCGCGGGAGCAGTACTTC.